The present T cell receptor beta chain was sequenced within a study of T cell responses to AZD1222 COVID-19 vaccine. The table came from immunoSEQ multiplex PCR; TCRdb's copy has only in-frame clones and leaves some out. The data hold roughly 93,000 clones, with roughly 91% observed a single time. Study-level points and caveats: Clonal diversity was possibly underestimated, and white British individuals and females predominated among donors. Close to half of all spike-specific TCRs reportedly target regions of the variants that are unmutated.

Regarding this clone: What it recognizes is unknown.

The clonotype was recovered from an adult in good health. Source: peripheral blood, taken on day 0 of MenACWY control vaccination.

The CDR3 DNA sequence: TGTGCCAGCAGCCCAAAGCCTAGCCCCGTCCAAGAGACCCAGTACTTC. Translation: CASSPKPSPVQETQYF. V and J are TRBV6-2 or TRBV6-3 and TRBJ2-5; possibly TRBD2 for D (5 bases). From germline, CDR1 is MNHEY and CDR2 SVGEGT. There are 16 residues in the CDR3. The V and J ends lost 6 bases and 1 base respectively, with 18 bases between them.